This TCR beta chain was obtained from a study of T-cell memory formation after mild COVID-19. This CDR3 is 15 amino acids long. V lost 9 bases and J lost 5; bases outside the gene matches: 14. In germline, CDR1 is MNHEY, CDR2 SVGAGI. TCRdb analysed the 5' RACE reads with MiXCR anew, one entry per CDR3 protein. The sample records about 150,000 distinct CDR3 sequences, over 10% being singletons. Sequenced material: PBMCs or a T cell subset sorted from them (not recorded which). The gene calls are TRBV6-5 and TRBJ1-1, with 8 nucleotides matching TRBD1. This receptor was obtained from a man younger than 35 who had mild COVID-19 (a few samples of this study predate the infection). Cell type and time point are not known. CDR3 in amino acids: CASMGTPGTGTEAFF. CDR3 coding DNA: TGTGCCAGTATGGGGACCCCCGGGACAGGAACTGAAGCTTTCTTT.